This entry features one T cell receptor beta chain sequence. Its antigen is not identified. The data are from a study of shared clonotypes between healthy human individuals. The study's findings and limits: Shared across a few donors were around 5% of the naive CD4 clonotypes. Estimated richness was generally greater in naive than memory subsets.

Replicate sorted-subset PCRs were loaded with approximately 200 ng DNA, 31,000 or so T cell genomes. Produced via immunoSEQ multiplex PCR; TCRdb's table is partial and in-frame only. The repertoire has more than 1,200,000 clones, 98% of them found once; the top ten carry approximately 0.4%. Trimming at V came to 6 bases and at J to 6 bases, leaving 13 bases not matched to a gene. CDR3 size: 15 residues. Germline V lookup: CDR1 MDHEN, CDR2 SYDVKM. The investigators split CD4+ cells into a CD45RA+ naive subset and a CD45RA-negative memory subset. J is TRBJ2-7 and V is TRBV28; 8 nucleotides line up with TRBD2. The TCR was taken from a young man in good health. Sample: naive CD4+ T cells sorted from blood. Regarding subset: CD45RA+ positively selected. In nucleotides, the CDR3 is TGTGCCAGCAGATCTACCGGGACTAGGGATCGCGAGCAGTACTTC. Translation: CASRSTGTRDREQYF.